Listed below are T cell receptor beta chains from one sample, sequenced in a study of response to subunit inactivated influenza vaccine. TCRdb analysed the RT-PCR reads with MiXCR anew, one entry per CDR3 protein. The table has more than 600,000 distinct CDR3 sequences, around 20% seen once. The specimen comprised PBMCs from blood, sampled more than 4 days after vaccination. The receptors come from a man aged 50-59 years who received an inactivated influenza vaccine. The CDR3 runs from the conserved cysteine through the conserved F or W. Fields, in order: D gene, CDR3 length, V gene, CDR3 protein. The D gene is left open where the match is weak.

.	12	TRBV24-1	CAPRRGSSPLHF
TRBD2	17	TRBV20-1	CSASNSLAGGGEYEQYF
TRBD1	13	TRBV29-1	CSVDRGRTDTQYF
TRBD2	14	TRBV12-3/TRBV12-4	CASSRLAGGLGQFF
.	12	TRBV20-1	CSADDIRREQYF
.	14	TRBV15	CATSEGATYNEQFF
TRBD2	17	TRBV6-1	CASSLTSGGGSYNEQFF
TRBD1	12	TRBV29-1	CSVGVTGGFQYF
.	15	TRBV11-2	CASSFRRAMTGELFF
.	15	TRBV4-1	CASSQVGGGNTEAFF
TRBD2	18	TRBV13	CASSLGLIYGTSDHEQFF
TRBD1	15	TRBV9	CASSVALQGAGTQYF
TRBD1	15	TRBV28	CASSLPGQGAGELFF
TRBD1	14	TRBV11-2	CASSFTGTGNGYTF
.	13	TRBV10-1	CASSESYGQPQHF
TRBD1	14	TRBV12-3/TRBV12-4	CASSPSQGLQTQYF
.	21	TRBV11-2	CASSPKTGGTIYRGYINEQFF
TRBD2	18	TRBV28	CASSSPGLAGGPPYEQYF
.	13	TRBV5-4	CASSGEGLAEAFF
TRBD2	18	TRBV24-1	CATSDLQAERGVTDTQYF
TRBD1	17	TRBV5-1	CASSYLQGPDGTGELFF